Detailed here is one TCR beta chain. Its antigen is unknown. The data originate from a study of graft-versus-host responses after intestinal transplantation. Between the trimmed V and J ends, which lost 5 bases and 6 bases, there was a span of 17 bases. The CDR3 length is 16 residues. Germline V gene lookup returns CDR1 LNHDA and CDR2 SQIVND (reference sequence). TCRdb's copy holds only in-frame clones and misses some; the assay was immunoSEQ multiplex PCR. Of some 90,000 clones in the sample, roughly 93% were seen once. This chain uses TRBV19 with TRBJ1-6, with D possibly being TRBD1 (6 bases). The specimen comprised unstimulated CD8+ T cells sorted from spleen or lymph node cells, sampled before intestinal transplant. The sequence was collected from a human donor who received an intestinal transplant. In nucleotides, the CDR3 is TGTGCCAGTAGTCCCGGCGGGGGCGCCTTTAATTCACCCCTCCACTTT. This sequence encodes CASSPGGGAFNSPLHF.